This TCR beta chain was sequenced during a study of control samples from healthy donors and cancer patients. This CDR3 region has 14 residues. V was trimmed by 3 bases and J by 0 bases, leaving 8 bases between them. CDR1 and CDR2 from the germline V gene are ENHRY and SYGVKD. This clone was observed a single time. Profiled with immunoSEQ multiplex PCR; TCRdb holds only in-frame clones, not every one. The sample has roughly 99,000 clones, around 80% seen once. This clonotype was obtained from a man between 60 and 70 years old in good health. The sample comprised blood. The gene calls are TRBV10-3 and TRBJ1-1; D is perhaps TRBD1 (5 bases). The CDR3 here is CAISEPGLNTEAFF. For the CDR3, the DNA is TGTGCCATCAGTGAACCAGGGTTGAACACTGAAGCTTTCTTT.